This T cell receptor (beta chain) came from a study of blood T cell repertoires in COVID-19. Sequencing was performed with immunoSEQ multiplex PCR; in TCRdb, only in-frame clones are kept and a portion is missing. This sample has 110,000 to 150,000 clones; about 85% occur once, and the top ten carry around 5%. The ends were cut back, 5 bases at V and 7 bases at J, with 15 bases in the middle. The CDR3 runs to 14 residues. Germline CDR1 is LNHDA and CDR2 is SQIVND (reference sequence). Material for sequencing was peripheral blood. The chain joins TRBV19 to TRBJ2-4; D call uncertain. This clonotype originated in a woman between 70 and 85 years old with COVID-19, enrolled during active disease. Here the CDR3 reads CASSPSRGWNIQYF. In nucleotides, the CDR3 is TGTGCCAGTAGTCCTTCAAGAGGCTGGAACATTCAGTACTTC.